The 9 T cell receptor beta chains presented below share a single source sample, sequenced in a study of CD8 T cells in ankylosing spondylitis. These TCRs are of unknown antigen specificity. A single record per CDR3 protein comes from TCRdb applying MiXCR to the 5' RACE reads. The sample yields about 450,000 distinct CDR3 sequences, 25% to 30% seen once. Overall study findings and caveats: Blood of patients with ankylosing spondylitis appeared to be characterized by a TCR beta motif of eight highly homologous variants.

Sequenced material: blood, either unsorted or a sorted T cell fraction (not recorded which). Receptors originate from a male donor with ankylosing spondylitis.

This clonotype was seen a single time. The V and J genes are TRBV2 and TRBJ2-2, with D maybe TRBD2 (7 bases). CDR3 length: 14 amino acids. CDR1 and CDR2 (germline): SNHLY, FYNNEI. V was cut by 7 bases and J by 2 bases, with 11 bases left in between. The chain's CDR3 is CASIRGGNTGELFF. In DNA, the CDR3 is TGTGCCAGCATTAGGGGGGGCAACACCGGGGAGCTGTTTTTT.

This clonotype was picked up many times. The rearrangement uses TRBV27 and TRBJ1-5; a possible D gene is TRBD1 (6 bases). Germline CDR1 reads MNHEY; CDR2 reads SMNVEV (reference sequence). Trimming shortened V by 5 bases and J by 5 bases, and 16 bases separated the two germline ends. This CDR3 region has 15 residues. This chain's CDR3 is CASSLQGKAYQPQHF. The CDR3 DNA reads TGTGCCAGCAGTCTACAGGGTAAGGCCTATCAGCCCCAGCATTTT.

This clonotype was detected only a few times. The chain carries TRBV24-1 and TRBJ1-1; 8 bases are shared with TRBD1. Germline V gene sequence: CDR1 KGHDR, CDR2 SFDVKD. V was pared by 4 bases and J by 3 bases, with 6 bases of the junction left unmatched. The CDR3 spans 15 residues. In DNA form, the CDR3 reads TGTGCCACCAGTGACCCCGACAGGGGCGACACTGAAGCTTTCTTT. As protein: CATSDPDRGDTEAFF.

This sequence joins TRBV6-5 and TRBJ2-3; D may be TRBD2 (5 bases). CDR1 and CDR2 from the germline V gene are MNHEY and SVGAGI. The CDR3 runs 15 residues. The germline V and J ends were trimmed by 4 bases and 1 base, with 12 bases remaining between them. CDR3 in amino acids: CASSWAGLGTDTQYF. The CDR3 region has the DNA TGTGCCAGCAGTTGGGCGGGTCTGGGCACAGATACGCAGTATTTT.

The J gene is TRBJ2-7, the V gene TRBV7-2, with D possibly being TRBD1 or TRBD2 (5 bases each). Germline CDR1 is SGHTA and CDR2 is FQGNSA. Deletions cut 5 bases from V and 4 bases from J, with 18 bases between. The CDR3 contains 15 residues. CDR3 loop: CASSEDPRGVYEQYF. The CDR3 DNA is TGTGCCAGCAGCGAGGACCCGAGGGGAGTATACGAGCAGTACTTC.

The chain links TRBV20-1 to TRBJ2-1; D is unclear. V gave up 5 bases and J gave up 9 bases, with 17 bases separating them. The CDR3 loop spans 13 amino acids. Germline values: CDR1 DFQATT, CDR2 SNEGSKA (reference sequence). CDR3 DNA sequence: TGCAGTGCTCCACTGACCGACGTAATTGAGCAGTTCTTC. This codes for CSAPLTDVIEQFF.

The rearrangement links TRBV29-1 to TRBJ1-2; D remains ambiguous. CDR3 length: 11 amino acids. The germline gives CDR1 SQVTM, CDR2 ANQGSEA. Between the trimmed V and J ends, which lost 3 bases and 10 bases, there was a span of 12 bases. CDR3 amino acids: CSVEDRNAYTF. CDR3 nucleotide sequence: TGCAGCGTTGAGGATCGGAACGCCTACACCTTC.

The CDR3 is CASTSLFRGEGPYGYTF. The CDR3 region has the DNA TGTGCCAGTACCTCCCTCTTTCGGGGTGAAGGGCCCTATGGCTACACCTTC. V gene TRBV19 combines with J gene TRBJ1-2, with no clear D. CDR3 length: 17 amino acids. Germline V gives CDR1 LNHDA, CDR2 SQIVND (reference sequence). V was pared by 7 bases and J by 4 bases, with 25 bases between.

The rearrangement joins TRBV30 to TRBJ1-2, with D perhaps matching TRBD1 (5 bases). Germline V lookup: CDR1 GTSNPN, CDR2 SVGIG (reference sequence). The CDR3 sequence is 12 residues long. The V end was cut by 2 bases, the J end by 6 bases, with 10 bases between. The CDR3 bases are TGTGCCTGGAGTCAGGGTAGCCATGGCTACACCTTC. It translates to CAWSQGSHGYTF. The full variable domain, with the rest looked up from reference TRBV30 and TRBJ1-2, is SQTIHQWPATLVQPVGSPLSLECTVEGTSNPNLYWYRQAAGRGLQLLFYSVGIGQISSEVPQNLSASRPQDRQFILSSKKLLLSDSGFYLCAWSQGSHGYTFGSGTRLTVV.